This entry describes one T cell receptor beta chain. The age range of participants was about 18 to 90 years, with residence in about 25 US areas. Trimming took off 6 bases at V and 11 bases at J, with 19 bases between the two ends. CDR3 length: 13 residues. The V gene's germline CDR1 is MNHEY and CDR2 SVGAGI. TCRdb keeps only in-frame clones here, not all; method: immunoSEQ multiplex PCR. The profile shows under 300,000 clones, under 90% of them singletons. The sample comes from a study of blood T cell repertoires in COVID-19. Study details: Donors in the United States, Italy and Spain gave samples during acute or convalescent COVID-19. Sample material is recorded as cDNA or gDNA derived from T cells, B-cell-depleted T cells, or PBMCs.

J is TRBJ1-1 and V is TRBV6-5; D not resolved. The sample was PBMCs or T cells enriched from blood (not recorded which). This clonotype was sampled from a woman aged 60-70 years who had recovered from COVID-19. Written as DNA, the CDR3 is TGTGCCAGCAGATCCGGACCGGGAATGGGGGCTTTCTTT. Encoded protein: CASRSGPGMGAFF.